These T cell receptor beta chains were read from a single sample in a study of CD8+ T cells in alopecia areata. The repertoire was sequenced with immunoSEQ multiplex PCR; TCRdb's copy has only in-frame clones and lacks some. This table has more than 200,000 clones, around 43% appearing once. This specimen was CD4+ T cells sorted from blood, taken at approximately week 36, from a patient treated with tofacitinib. The receptors were gathered from a human donor with alopecia areata. Both conserved end residues are part of each CDR3. D genes are given only for firm matches. A row's size may be missing; if present it is once, few, many or a size class.

d_call	cdr3_length	v_call	clone_size	j_call	cdr3_aa	cdr3_nt
NA	12	TRBV29-1	NA	TRBJ1-2	CSVQTRNYGYTF	TGCAGCGTACAAACTAGGAACTATGGCTACACCTTC
NA	13	TRBV23-1	NA	TRBJ2-7	CASSPGIPSEQYF	TGCGCCAGCAGTCCCGGGATTCCAAGCGAGCAGTACTTC
TRBD1	14	TRBV15	NA	TRBJ1-4	CATSRGQGFEKLFF	TGTGCCACCAGCAGGGGACAGGGGTTTGAAAAACTGTTTTTT
TRBD2	15	TRBV7-2	NA	TRBJ2-7	CASSLTGGPGNEQYF	TGTGCCAGCAGCTTAACGGGAGGGCCGGGAAACGAGCAGTACTTC
NA	14	TRBV6-1	NA	TRBJ1-1	CASSQLRGGTEAFF	TGTGCCAGCAGCCAGTTGAGGGGAGGCACTGAAGCTTTCTTT
TRBD1	16	TRBV30	few	TRBJ2-7	CAWNSPPGQGTYEQYF	TGTGCCTGGAATTCTCCTCCGGGACAGGGCACCTACGAGCAGTACTTC
NA	12	TRBV10-3	NA	TRBJ2-5	CAIRDSPGTQYF	TGTGCCATCAGGGACAGCCCTGGGACCCAGTACTTC
TRBD1	15	TRBV13	NA	TRBJ2-5	CASRMSGQVQETQYF	TGTGCCAGCAGAATGTCGGGACAGGTGCAAGAGACCCAGTACTTC
NA	15	TRBV25-1	few	TRBJ2-7	CASSGGRGNTDEQYF	TGTGCCAGCAGTGGGGGCCGGGGGAACACCGACGAGCAGTACTTC
NA	15	TRBV9	NA	TRBJ2-1	CASSVFGSSYNEQFF	TGTGCCAGCAGCGTATTCGGGAGCTCCTACAATGAGCAGTTCTTC
NA	14	TRBV27	few	TRBJ2-5	CASSFGSGDRPQYF	TGTGCCAGCAGTTTCGGATCAGGTGACCGCCCCCAGTACTTC
NA	14	TRBV5-1	NA	TRBJ2-2	CASSLDGNTGELFF	TGCGCCAGCAGCTTGGACGGGAACACCGGGGAGCTGTTTTTT
NA	14	TRBV30	once	TRBJ1-1	CAWTSPWGRSEAFF	TGTGCCTGGACTAGCCCATGGGGGAGGAGTGAAGCTTTCTTT
NA	15	TRBV15	NA	TRBJ2-3	CATRVGYSATDTQYF	TGTGCCACCAGAGTCGGCTATTCGGCCACAGATACGCAGTATTTT
TRBD1	16	TRBV19	NA	TRBJ1-5	CATMDRALLGNQPQHF	TGTGCCACGATGGACAGGGCCCTCCTTGGCAATCAGCCCCAGCATTTT
TRBD2	13	TRBV7-7	NA	TRBJ2-5	CASSLAGGETQYF	TGTGCTAGCAGCTTAGCGGGAGGGGAGACCCAGTACTTC
TRBD2	16	TRBV29-1	NA	TRBJ2-1	CSVERGSGSPDNEQFF	TGCAGCGTTGAACGTGGTAGCGGGAGCCCAGACAATGAGCAGTTCTTC
TRBD1	14	TRBV7-9	few	TRBJ2-7	CASSFTGQGDEQYF	TGTGCCAGCAGCTTTACAGGACAGGGAGACGAGCAGTACTTC
NA	13	TRBV29-1	NA	TRBJ1-5	CSVAFGSNQPQHF	TGCAGCGTCGCTTTCGGGAGCAATCAGCCCCAGCATTTT
NA	13	TRBV7-9	NA	TRBJ2-7	CASSAAGGYEQYF	TGTGCCAGCAGCGCCGCTGGTGGCTACGAGCAGTACTTC
NA	12	TRBV6-6	few	TRBJ2-2	CASRGVAGELFF	TGTGCCAGCAGGGGGGTGGCCGGGGAGCTGTTTTTT
TRBD1	12	TRBV7-2	NA	TRBJ2-7	CASSPHGQGCYF	TGTGCCAGCAGCCCTCACGGACAGGGGTGTTACTTC
TRBD2	16	TRBV5-1	NA	TRBJ2-5	CASSLGLAGYQETQYF	TGCGCCAGCAGCTTGGGACTAGCGGGGTACCAAGAGACCCAGTACTTC
NA	14	TRBV29-1	NA	TRBJ1-4	CSFSQGVLDEKLFF	TGCAGTTTCAGCCAGGGAGTTTTGGATGAAAAACTGTTTTTT
NA	12	TRBV6-5	few	TRBJ1-1	CASGIRGTEAFF	TGTGCCAGCGGAATACGGGGCACTGAAGCTTTCTTT
NA	14	TRBV29-1	few	TRBJ2-1	CSVVGWGFGDEQFF	TGCAGCGTTGTTGGGTGGGGATTTGGTGATGAGCAGTTCTTC
NA	16	TRBV19	few	TRBJ2-1	CASSIRAESSYNEQFF	TGTGCCAGTAGTATCAGAGCGGAGAGCTCCTACAATGAGCAGTTCTTC
NA	12	TRBV27	few	TRBJ2-2	CASSLGTGELFF	TGTGCCAGCAGTTTGGGCACCGGGGAGCTGTTTTTT
NA	13	TRBV7-2	few	TRBJ1-2	CATATQLAGGYTF	TGTGCCACCGCCACGCAGCTCGCGGGCGGCTACACCTTC
TRBD1	16	TRBV10-2	few	TRBJ1-1	CASSESRTGWNTEAFF	TGCGCCAGCAGTGAGTCCCGGACAGGGTGGAACACTGAAGCTTTCTTT
NA	13	TRBV14	few	TRBJ2-7	CASSQGFMDSPHF	TGTGCCAGCAGCCAAGGGTTTATGGACTCACCCCACTTC
NA	14	TRBV5-1	NA	TRBJ2-7	CASRIQQGSYEQYF	TGCGCCAGTCGAATTCAACAGGGATCCTACGAGCAGTACTTC
NA	12	TRBV29-1	NA	TRBJ1-2	CSAQGQGKGYTF	TGCAGCGCCCAGGGCCAGGGCAAAGGCTACACCTTC
NA	13	TRBV5-1	NA	TRBJ1-5	CASRQGLDQPQHF	TGCGCCAGCCGGCAGGGTTTAGATCAGCCCCAGCATTTT
NA	12	TRBV30	few	TRBJ1-1	CAWSFRKQAAFF	TGTGCCTGGAGTTTCCGGAAACAAGCCGCTTTCTTT
NA	15	TRBV6-5	NA	TRBJ2-1	CASVPYGRGVNEQFF	TGTGCCAGCGTACCCTATGGCAGGGGAGTCAATGAGCAGTTCTTC
TRBD2	13	TRBV27	few	TRBJ2-5	CASVGLAGETQYF	TGTGCCAGCGTGGGACTAGCAGGGGAGACCCAGTACTTC